Sequencing of this T cell receptor beta chain was carried out in a study of post-analysis software for immune sequencing data. Turning to the study itself: Both relapsing-remitting and secondary progressive multiple sclerosis featured among the disease courses, as did progressive-relapsing multiple sclerosis. Study-wide results and caveats: Compared with controls, patients showed significantly lower normalized Chao1 diversity. Included in a set of roughly five TRBV segments more frequent in patients than controls were TRBV5-6, TRBV5-1 and TRBV20-1. Samples prepared in the same batch strongly co-clustered by F measure.

Remarks on this clonotype: Its target is unknown.

Unique molecular identifiers tagged the TCR beta cDNA libraries. The authors obtained roughly 500,000 cDNA molecules from roughly 1.1 to 9.2 million T cells. TCRdb reprocessed the PCR reads via MiXCR and lists one record per CDR3 protein. The sample consists of 170,000 or so distinct CDR3 sequences, 30% of them appearing once. The junction had 4 bases not matched to a gene; V was cut back by 5 bases and J by 4 bases. This CDR3 comprises 13 residues. Looked up from germline, CDR1 is SGHDN and CDR2 is FVKESK. The chain has TRBV14 and TRBJ1-1; TRBD1 matches 7 bases. This clonotype was sampled from a girl between 10 and 17 years old with multiple sclerosis. The sequencing sample was made of blood. In nucleotides, the CDR3 is TGTGCCAGCAGCGAGGCAGGGGGCACTGAAGCTTTCTTT. Translated, it gives CASSEAGGTEAFF.